This entry lists 5 T cell receptor beta chains sequenced from one sample in a study of CD8 T cells in ankylosing spondylitis. TCRdb re-derived calls from the 5' RACE reads in MiXCR, one entry per CDR3 protein. The sample lists roughly 240,000 distinct CDR3 sequences, roughly 8% seen once, with roughly 5% in the top ten. The sample was blood, either unsorted or a sorted T cell fraction (not recorded which). These receptors all stem from a female donor with ankylosing spondylitis or in good health (not recorded which).

This clonotype was seen at least ten times. The V and J genes are TRBV29-1 and TRBJ2-7, with a tentative D call TRBD2 (7 bases). The CDR3 runs to 15 residues. With 6 bases removed from V and 0 bases from J, the gap between germline ends came to 18 bases. Germline CDR1 and CDR2: SQVTM and ANQGSEA. The CDR3 DNA is TGCAGCGTGGTCCCAGGGGCGGGGGTCTCCTACGAGCAGTACTTC. Translating it yields CSVVPGAGVSYEQYF.

The table lists this clonotype with many counts. V usage is TRBV20-1 and J usage is TRBJ1-2; TRBD1 is a possible D gene (5 bases). The V end lost 0 bases, the J end lost 6 bases, and 14 bases lay between the germline ends. CDR1 is DFQATT, CDR2 SNEGSKA, per germline (reference sequence). The CDR3 has 14 amino acids. The CDR3 sequence: CSARDRGREDGYTF. In DNA form, the CDR3 reads TGCAGTGCTAGAGATAGGGGCAGGGAGGATGGCTACACCTTC.

The chain couples TRBV12-5 to TRBJ2-2; 8 bases are a match to TRBD1. Germline V gene sequence: CDR1 LGHNT, CDR2 FRNRAP. CDR3 size: 17 residues. In DNA, the CDR3 is TGTGCCCCTCCCGGCAGGGGGCCCAACAGGCGCACCGGGGAGCTGTTTTTT. Protein sequence: CAPPGRGPNRRTGELFF.

This clonotype was detected a few times. The CDR3 is CASSLATGGGQPQHF. DNA for the CDR3: TGTGCCAGCAGCTTAGCGACAGGGGGAGGTCAGCCCCAGCATTTT. The V gene is TRBV7-2, the J gene TRBJ1-5; 9 bases map to TRBD1. Trimming cost V 0 bases and J 6 bases; bases outside gene matches: 3. CDR3 length equals 15 residues. Germline values: CDR1 SGHTA, CDR2 FQGNSA.

This clonotype was picked up many times. The chain employs TRBV20-1 and TRBJ2-1, with D perhaps TRBD2 (5 bases). This CDR3 has 15 residues. The ends were cut back, 0 bases at V and 0 bases at J, with 9 bases in the middle. From germline, CDR1 is DFQATT and CDR2 SNEGSKA (reference sequence). The CDR3 sequence: CSAREWRVSYNEQFF. CDR3 bases: TGCAGTGCTAGAGAGTGGCGGGTCTCCTACAATGAGCAGTTCTTC.